Given below is one TCR beta chain in context. Its antigen is unidentified. The data belong to a study of cytomegalovirus exposure and HLA in healthy donors. Study observations and caveats: Investigators reported some 150 TCR beta chains as tied to cytomegalovirus. Both high specificity and high sensitivity reportedly marked the classifier's diagnosis of cytomegalovirus status.

The primer mix had 60 Vbeta and 13 Jbeta primers. Using immunoSEQ multiplex PCR, the repertoire was profiled, and TCRdb retains in-frame clones only, with some absent. The sample records under 150,000 clones, about 82% being singletons. Trimming cost V 3 bases and J 7 bases; bases outside gene matches: 8. From germline, CDR1 is LGHNA and CDR2 YSLEER. CDR3 length: 15 residues. The sequence was obtained from a woman aged 40 to 55 in good health and CMV-seropositive. The chain uses TRBV4-3 and TRBJ2-3, with 9 nucleotides matching TRBD2. Sequencing was done on a sample of PBMCs. This CDR3 is CASSQLAGETNTQYF. CDR3 DNA sequence: TGCGCCAGCAGCCAGTTAGCGGGGGAGACAAATACGCAGTATTTT.